Given below is one T cell receptor beta chain in context. This table comes from immunoSEQ multiplex PCR, and its TCRdb copy is limited to in-frame clones, with some not included. The sample lists about 170,000 clones; roughly 82% were seen once. Enrolled through a virtual design, the participants were between roughly 18 and 89 years of age and came from 24 US areas. Clinical history reported by participants formed the basis on which cohorts were assigned. Recovered status applied to Cohort 3 donors who had two consecutive negative PCRs. It also applied to those with clearance or with symptom resolution. This entry belongs to a study of blood T cell repertoires in COVID-19. Study-wide background: PBMCs, B-cell-depleted T cells, or T cells were the source of the cDNA or gDNA that made up the material.

The sequenced material came from PBMCs or T cells enriched from blood (not recorded which). This sequence originates from a man aged 50 or older who had recovered from COVID-19.

The chain's CDR3 is CASSFGQSNNSPLHF. The CDR3 nucleotides read TGCGCCAGCAGCTTCGGACAGTCGAATAATTCACCCCTCCACTTT. The V and J genes are TRBV5-1 and TRBJ1-6; tentative D call: TRBD1 (6 bases). Germline V gene lookup returns CDR1 SGHRS and CDR2 YFSETQ. The CDR3 spans 15 residues. The V gene lost 2 bases and the J gene lost 5 bases, with 11 bases spanning the gap.